Listed below are T cell receptor beta chains from one sample, sequenced in a study of blood T cell repertoires in COVID-19. Here immunoSEQ multiplex PCR was the method, and the copy in TCRdb shows in-frame clones only, minus some. The table lists more than 150,000 clones, roughly 90% of them singletons. Material for sequencing was PBMCs or T cells enriched from blood (not recorded which). The receptors were gathered from a woman aged 25 to 39 who had recovered from COVID-19. Both conserved end residues are part of each CDR3. Each record gives: clone size, D gene, J gene, V gene, CDR3 DNA, CDR3 protein. The D gene is left open where the match is weak. Clone size is shown for a subset of rows, as once, few, many or a class of expanded clone.

abundance: NA; d_gene: TRBD2; j_gene: TRBJ2-7; v_gene: TRBV28; CDR3nt: TGTGCCAGCACCGCGGGAGGGCTCTACGAGCAGTACTTC; CDR3aa: CASTAGGLYEQYF
abundance: NA; d_gene: NA; j_gene: TRBJ2-5; v_gene: TRBV30; CDR3nt: TGTGCCTGGAGGGACAGCCCGCCGGGGACCCAGTACTTC; CDR3aa: CAWRDSPPGTQYF
abundance: once; d_gene: NA; j_gene: TRBJ1-1; v_gene: TRBV3-1/TRBV3-2; CDR3nt: TGTGCCAGCAGCCAAGGGACAGAGAGCACTGAAGCTTTCTTT; CDR3aa: CASSQGTESTEAFF
abundance: NA; d_gene: TRBD1; j_gene: TRBJ2-3; v_gene: TRBV13; CDR3nt: TGTGCCAGCAGCTTAGGCGGACAGGGTTATGATACGCAGTATTTT; CDR3aa: CASSLGGQGYDTQYF
abundance: NA; d_gene: NA; j_gene: TRBJ2-4; v_gene: TRBV7-6; CDR3nt: TGTGCCAGCAGCTCGACAGTGAGCCTAGCCAAAAACATTCAGTACTTC; CDR3aa: CASSSTVSLAKNIQYF
abundance: NA; d_gene: TRBD2; j_gene: TRBJ2-7; v_gene: TRBV7-2; CDR3nt: TGTGCCAGCAGCGGCCGGACTAGCGTCTCCTACGAGCAGTACTTC; CDR3aa: CASSGRTSVSYEQYF
abundance: few; d_gene: NA; j_gene: TRBJ1-6; v_gene: TRBV11-3; CDR3nt: TGTGCCAGCAGCTTAGAGGCGACACGGGGTGAACCCCTCCACTTT; CDR3aa: CASSLEATRGEPLHF
abundance: NA; d_gene: NA; j_gene: TRBJ1-1; v_gene: TRBV2; CDR3nt: TGTGCCAGCAGCCTACGAGGCACTGAAGCTTTCTTT; CDR3aa: CASSLRGTEAFF
abundance: NA; d_gene: NA; j_gene: TRBJ2-1; v_gene: TRBV11-3; CDR3nt: TGTGCCAGCAGCTTAGGGGGGGACAGCTACAATGAGCAGTTCTTC; CDR3aa: CASSLGGDSYNEQFF
abundance: NA; d_gene: TRBD2; j_gene: TRBJ2-5; v_gene: TRBV2; CDR3nt: TGTGCCAGCAGTGATCCGACTAGCGGGAGGGCGGAGACCCAGTACTTC; CDR3aa: CASSDPTSGRAETQYF
abundance: NA; d_gene: NA; j_gene: TRBJ2-1; v_gene: TRBV7-2; CDR3nt: TGTGCCAGCAGCTCTCCTAGGTCCACCCTAAGCTCCTACAATGAGCAGTTCTTC; CDR3aa: CASSSPRSTLSSYNEQFF
abundance: NA; d_gene: NA; j_gene: TRBJ1-3; v_gene: TRBV5-1; CDR3nt: TGCGCCAGCAGCTTGGGGACAGATTTCTCTGGAAACACCATATATTTT; CDR3aa: CASSLGTDFSGNTIYF
abundance: NA; d_gene: TRBD1; j_gene: TRBJ1-5; v_gene: TRBV7-9; CDR3nt: TGTGCCAGCAGCGGGACCGACAGGGGGAAGCAGCCCCAGCATTTT; CDR3aa: CASSGTDRGKQPQHF
abundance: NA; d_gene: TRBD2; j_gene: TRBJ2-1; v_gene: TRBV13; CDR3nt: TGTGCCAGCAGCTCGCGCGGGGCGGGGGGGCGAAATGAGCAGTTCTTC; CDR3aa: CASSSRGAGGRNEQFF
abundance: few; d_gene: NA; j_gene: TRBJ1-2; v_gene: TRBV19; CDR3nt: TGTGCCAGTAAATTTACACAGGCCGTCTATGGCTACACCTTC; CDR3aa: CASKFTQAVYGYTF
abundance: once; d_gene: TRBD2; j_gene: TRBJ2-6; v_gene: TRBV18; CDR3nt: TGTGCCAGCTCAGCCGGGACTAGCTTCTCTGGGGCCAACGTCCTGACTTTC; CDR3aa: CASSAGTSFSGANVLTF
abundance: NA; d_gene: NA; j_gene: TRBJ1-1; v_gene: TRBV9; CDR3nt: TGTGCCAGCAGCGTAGGTACATCGATTCCCCCTGAAGCTTTCTTT; CDR3aa: CASSVGTSIPPEAFF
abundance: NA; d_gene: TRBD2; j_gene: TRBJ2-1; v_gene: TRBV5-4; CDR3nt: TGTGCCAGCAGCTTGGCAAGCGGGGCAGTCTACAATGAGCAGTTCTTC; CDR3aa: CASSLASGAVYNEQFF
abundance: NA; d_gene: TRBD1; j_gene: TRBJ2-2; v_gene: TRBV2; CDR3nt: TGTGCCAGCAGCATACTACAGGGGCTGGACACCGGGGAGCTGTTTTTT; CDR3aa: CASSILQGLDTGELFF
abundance: NA; d_gene: NA; j_gene: TRBJ2-7; v_gene: TRBV6-5; CDR3nt: TGTGCCAGCAGTTCCGTGTCTACGGGAAGGGGGAAGGAGCAGTACTTC; CDR3aa: CASSSVSTGRGKEQYF
abundance: NA; d_gene: TRBD1; j_gene: TRBJ1-1; v_gene: TRBV2; CDR3nt: TGTGCCAGCAGTGGCTTGGGACAGGGAGGGTCAGAAGCTTTCTTT; CDR3aa: CASSGLGQGGSEAFF
abundance: NA; d_gene: NA; j_gene: TRBJ1-3; v_gene: TRBV12-3/TRBV12-4; CDR3nt: TGTGCCAGCAGTTCAGGGGCCTACACCATATATTTT; CDR3aa: CASSSGAYTIYF
abundance: NA; d_gene: TRBD2; j_gene: TRBJ2-4; v_gene: TRBV7-6; CDR3nt: TGTGCCAGCAGCCCGAGCGGGGGAACGAGCAAAAACATTCAGTACTTC; CDR3aa: CASSPSGGTSKNIQYF
abundance: NA; d_gene: NA; j_gene: TRBJ1-4; v_gene: TRBV30; CDR3nt: TGTGCCTGGAGATCCGTTGCAACTAATGAAAAACTGTTTTTT; CDR3aa: CAWRSVATNEKLFF
abundance: NA; d_gene: NA; j_gene: TRBJ1-1; v_gene: TRBV7-2; CDR3nt: TGTGCCAGCAGCTTACTCCACTTCAGTTCCGCGGGCACTGAAGCTTTCTTT; CDR3aa: CASSLLHFSSAGTEAFF
abundance: few; d_gene: TRBD1; j_gene: TRBJ1-1; v_gene: TRBV7-8; CDR3nt: TGTGCCAGCAGCAAAGGAGCAGGGGGTGCAGAAGCTTTCTTT; CDR3aa: CASSKGAGGAEAFF
abundance: once; d_gene: TRBD1; j_gene: TRBJ1-3; v_gene: TRBV28; CDR3nt: TGTGCCAGCAGTTTGGAGGGGGCGCAAGGAAACACCATATATTTT; CDR3aa: CASSLEGAQGNTIYF